Below are 27 T cell receptor beta chains sequenced from a single sample in a study of blood T cell repertoires in COVID-19. Here immunoSEQ multiplex PCR was the method, and the copy in TCRdb shows in-frame clones only, minus some. The sample includes some 150,000 clones, around 90% of them seen just once. The sequenced material came from peripheral blood. Source of these receptors: a woman aged 55-69 years with active or convalescent COVID-19.

The chain is built from TRBV21-1 and TRBJ2-6; the D segment call TRBD2 is taken from the table without a DNA check. TRBV21-1 is an annotated pseudogene. This CDR3 spans 13 amino acids. In nucleotides, the CDR3 is TGTGCCAGCTCGAGCTCTGGGGCCAACGTCCTGACTTTC. This gives the protein CASSSSGANVLTF.

This chain connects TRBV5-4 to TRBJ2-3; 9 bases agree with TRBD2. V lost 6 bases, J lost 3 bases, and 8 bases stayed unmatched. This CDR3 region has 15 residues. CDR1 and CDR2 (germline): SGHNT, YYREEE (reference sequence). This chain's CDR3 is CASISGTSKTDTQYF. The CDR3 region has the DNA TGTGCCAGCATCTCCGGGACTAGCAAGACAGATACGCAGTATTTT.

The J gene is TRBJ2-7, the V gene TRBV7-2; a weak D match, TRBD1 (5 bases). Germline V CDR1 and CDR2: SGHTA, FQGNSA. With 2 bases removed from V and 6 bases from J, the gap between germline ends came to 8 bases. CDR3 size: 12 residues. CDR3 in DNA: TGTGCCAGCAGCTTAAGGGGTGGCGAGCAGTACTTC. Its protein is CASSLRGGEQYF.

The chain links TRBV6-2 or TRBV6-3 to TRBJ2-7; the match to TRBD1 covers 9 bases. Germline V gene sequence: CDR1 MNHEY, CDR2 SVGEGT. V shed 5 bases and J 5 bases; nucleotides not matched to a gene: 7. This CDR3 has 14 residues. CDR3 sequence: CASSRTGVWNEQYF. CDR3 sequence (DNA): TGTGCCAGCAGTCGGACAGGGGTTTGGAACGAGCAGTACTTC.

The genes are TRBV7-9 and TRBJ2-1; a weak D match, TRBD1 (5 bases). Trimming removed 0 bases from V and 8 bases from J, with 14 bases in between. This CDR3 is 15 amino acids long. Per the germline V gene, CDR1 is SEHNR and CDR2 is FQNEAQ (reference sequence). The CDR3 DNA follows: TGTGCCAGCAGCTTAGCCCAGGGTGGTATCGATGAGCAGTTCTTC. Its protein is CASSLAQGGIDEQFF.

The rearrangement joins TRBV13 to TRBJ1-1; D is uncertain. The germline V gene encodes CDR1 PRHDT and CDR2 FYEKMQ (reference sequence). The V end was cut by 3 bases, the J end by 1 base, with 9 bases between. The CDR3 runs 14 residues. Here the CDR3 DNA reads TGTGCCAGCAGCTTCCACAGCTCGAACACTGAAGCTTTCTTT. Translated, it gives CASSFHSSNTEAFF.

The rearrangement links TRBV5-4 to TRBJ1-1, with D perhaps matching TRBD1 (5 bases). Trimming cost V 1 base and J 10 bases, with 11 bases left between them. This CDR3 contains 12 residues. The germline CDR1 and CDR2 sequences are SGHNT and YYREEE (reference sequence). The CDR3 bases are TGTGCCAGCAGCTTGACAGGCTTGGGAGCTTTCTTT. It is translated as CASSLTGLGAFF.

The chain carries TRBV5-1 and TRBJ1-2; TRBD1 is a possible D gene (5 bases). This CDR3 comprises 14 residues. CDR1 is SGHRS, CDR2 YFSETQ, per germline. Trimming left V 0 bases short and J 2 bases short, with 8 bases between. In DNA, the CDR3 is TGCGCCAGCAGCTTGGGACAGCTAAACTATGGCTACACCTTC. Amino acid sequence: CASSLGQLNYGYTF.

This chain uses TRBV3-1 (or the pseudogene TRBV3-2) with TRBJ1-3, with D perhaps TRBD1 (6 bases). The CDR3 consists of 13 residues. In germline, CDR1 is LGHDT, CDR2 YNNKEL (reference sequence). The V and J ends lost 5 bases and 9 bases respectively, with 14 bases between them. The CDR3 DNA sequence: TGTGCCAGCAGCTCCACAGGGTTGGGCACCATATATTTT. Translating it yields CASSSTGLGTIYF.

This clone was seen a few times. This rearrangement joins TRBV5-6 to TRBJ2-7, with 8 nucleotides matching TRBD2. The CDR3 length is 16 residues. Germline CDR1 and CDR2: SGHDT and YYEEEE. Losses at the gene ends were 4 bases for V and 3 bases for J; bases not matched to a gene: 12. The CDR3 region has the DNA TGTGCCAGCAGCGCTCCTCGGGCGGGGGGCATCTACGAGCAGTACTTC. It yields the protein CASSAPRAGGIYEQYF. Drawing the rest from reference TRBV5-6 and TRBJ2-7, the complete variable domain is DAGVTQSPTHLIKTRGQQVTLRCSPKSGHDTVSWYQQALGQGPQFIFQYYEEEERQRGNFPDRFSGHQFPNYSSELNVNALLLGDSALYLCASSAPRAGGIYEQYFGPGTRLTVT.

This sequence joins TRBV14 and TRBJ1-2; D unresolved. Trimming stripped 0 bases from V and 8 bases from J, with 13 bases between. Per the germline V gene, CDR1 is SGHDN and CDR2 is FVKESK. The CDR3 is 14 amino acids. CDR3 sequence reads: CASSQDEGHWGYTF. The CDR3 coding sequence is TGTGCCAGCAGCCAAGATGAGGGCCACTGGGGCTACACCTTC. Together with reference TRBV14 and TRBJ1-2, the CDR3 gives the full variable domain: EAGVTQFPSHSVIEKGQTVTLRCDPISGHDNLYWYRRVMGKEIKFLLHFVKESKQDESGMPNNRFLAERTGGTYSTLKVQPAELEDSGVYFCASSQDEGHWGYTFGSGTRLTVV.

The chain uses TRBV7-2 and TRBJ2-5; no clear D. The CDR3 sequence is 13 residues long. CDR1 SGHTA and CDR2 FQGNSA come from the germline V gene. Trimming took 1 base from V and 5 from J, leaving 8 bases between them. CDR3 nucleotides: TGTGCCAGCAGCTTAGGCGGTGTGGAGACCCAGTACTTC. Protein product: CASSLGGVETQYF.

The genes are TRBV6-5 and TRBJ1-2; D gene unclear. V was clipped by 2 bases and J by 4 bases, with 14 bases between them. Germline CDR1 is MNHEY and CDR2 is SVGAGI. CDR3 size: 15 residues. CDR3 residues: CASSYIPPASYGYTF. CDR3 bases: TGTGCCAGCAGTTACATCCCGCCAGCGTCCTATGGCTACACCTTC.

This clone was seen more than once but under ten times. V and J are TRBV10-1 and TRBJ2-2, with TRBD1 matching 9 bases. V shed 6 bases, J shed 5 bases, and the junction held 4 bases outside the gene matches. The CDR3 has 14 amino acids. Germline CDR1 reads WNHNN; CDR2 reads SYGVQD (reference sequence). The CDR3 spells CASRGDRETGELFF. The CDR3 nucleotides read TGCGCCAGCAGGGGGGACAGGGAGACCGGGGAGCTGTTTTTT.

The J gene is TRBJ2-1, the V gene TRBV6-5; D might be TRBD2 (6 bases). Germline lookup yields CDR1 MNHEY and CDR2 SVGAGI. V was pared by 4 bases and J by 0 bases, with 7 bases between. The CDR3 totals 14 residues. CDR3 amino acids: CASSSEGSYNEQFF. CDR3 nucleotide sequence: TGTGCCAGCAGTTCGGAGGGCTCCTACAATGAGCAGTTCTTC.

This clone was detected once. This chain uses TRBV2 with TRBJ1-2; D ambiguous. Per germline, CDR1 SNHLY and CDR2 FYNNEI. The CDR3 runs to 13 residues. V gave up 8 bases and J gave up 2 bases, with 12 bases separating them. The CDR3 DNA follows: TGTGCCAGCGGTGGACTGAGCAACTATGGCTACACCTTC. It is translated as CASGGLSNYGYTF.

This rearrangement joins TRBV18 to TRBJ1-3; D not resolved. Germline CDR1 reads KGHSH; CDR2 reads LQKENI. V shed 1 base and J shed 0 bases, with 10 bases lying between them. CDR3 length: 16 residues. CDR3 in amino acids: CASSPLQASSGNTIYF. For the CDR3, the DNA is TGTGCCAGCTCACCACTTCAGGCGAGCTCTGGAAACACCATATATTTT.

The V call is TRBV29-1, the J call TRBJ2-3; TRBD2 is a possible D gene (6 bases). CDR1 and CDR2 from the germline V gene are SQVTM and ANQGSEA. V was trimmed by 4 bases and J by 6 bases, leaving 11 bases between them. This CDR3 has 12 amino acids. The CDR3 DNA reads as TGCAGCGTTGCCTCTAGCGCCGATACGCAGTATTTT. Translation gives CSVASSADTQYF.

This clone was detected once. This chain links TRBV18 with TRBJ2-1, with 8 bases identical to TRBD2. V lost 0 bases to trimming and J lost 0 bases; unmatched junction nucleotides: 4. CDR3 length equals 17 residues. Germline V CDR1 and CDR2: KGHSH, LQKENI. The CDR3 is CASSPPLAGSSYNEQFF. CDR3 nucleotide sequence: TGTGCCAGCTCACCACCGTTAGCGGGGAGCTCCTACAATGAGCAGTTCTTC.

The chain has TRBV18 and TRBJ1-2; 12 nucleotides match TRBD1. This CDR3 has 14 residues. Germline CDR1 and CDR2: KGHSH and LQKENI. Losses at the gene ends were 3 bases for V and 7 bases for J; bases not matched to a gene: 3. The CDR3 nucleotides read TGTGCCAGCTCACCGGGACAGGGGGCTAGTGGCTACACCTTC. Translated: CASSPGQGASGYTF. The variable domain in full, with the rest retrieved from reference TRBV18 and TRBJ1-2, is NAGVMQNPRHLVRRRGQEARLRCSPMKGHSHVYWYRQLPEEGLKFMVYLQKENIIDESGMPKERFSAEFPKEGPSILRIQQVVRGDSAAYFCASSPGQGASGYTFGSGTRLTVV.

The rearrangement uses TRBV3-1 (or the pseudogene TRBV3-2) and TRBJ2-7; 9 bases fit TRBD1. CDR1 and CDR2 (germline): LGHDT, YNNKEL (reference sequence). V shed 1 base, J shed 2 bases, and the junction held 9 bases outside the gene matches. The CDR3 has 17 residues. CDR3 residues: CASSQVDCGTGPYEQYF. The CDR3 DNA sequence: TGTGCCAGCAGCCAAGTCGACTGCGGGACAGGGCCCTACGAGCAGTACTTC.

This chain connects TRBV7-8 to TRBJ2-4; 8 nucleotides agree with TRBD2. The V gene end was trimmed by 1 base and the J gene end by 1 base; junction bases not matched to a gene: 12. Germline values: CDR1 SGHVS, CDR2 FQNEAQ. The CDR3 is 19 amino acids. DNA of the CDR3: TGTGCCAGCAGCTTAGGGGCAAGAGCGGGGGACGGTGCCAAAAACATTCAGTACTTC. Its protein is CASSLGARAGDGAKNIQYF. Supplemented by reference TRBV7-8 and TRBJ2-4, the full variable domain reads GAGVSQSPRYKVAKRGQDVALRCDPISGHVSLFWYQQALGQGPEFLTYFQNEAQLDKSGLPSDRFFAERPEGSVSTLKIQRTQQEDSAVYLCASSLGARAGDGAKNIQYFGAGTRLSVL.

This clone was observed once. This sequence joins TRBV9 and TRBJ2-5; 13 positions match TRBD2. V lost 3 bases, J lost 6 bases, and 2 bases stayed unmatched. The germline V gene encodes CDR1 SGDLS and CDR2 YYNGEE. The CDR3 runs 14 residues. The CDR3 sequence is CASSGLAGGKTQYF. CDR3 sequence (DNA): TGTGCCAGCAGCGGACTAGCGGGGGGAAAGACCCAGTACTTC.

This rearrangement joins TRBV12-3 or TRBV12-4 to TRBJ2-2; no clear D gene. This CDR3 is built from 12 residues. V lost 6 bases to trimming and J lost 3 bases, with 5 bases between them. The CDR3 DNA follows: TGTGCCAGCAGATACTACACCGGGGAGCTGTTTTTT. This encodes CASRYYTGELFF.

The chain combines TRBV7-8 with TRBJ1-5; 10 nucleotides match TRBD1. CDR3 size: 15 residues. The trim removed 6 bases at V and 6 bases at J, leaving 8 bases unmatched. Germline V gene data show CDR1 as SGHVS and CDR2 as FQNEAQ. This CDR3 is CASSPGTGAGQPQHF. As DNA, the CDR3 is TGTGCCAGCAGTCCCGGGACAGGGGCGGGTCAGCCCCAGCATTTT.

The chain is built from TRBV6-2 or TRBV6-3 and TRBJ2-3, with D perhaps TRBD2 (6 bases). Trimming shortened V by 2 bases and J by 7 bases, and 13 bases separated the two germline ends. Germline V gene lookup returns CDR1 MNHEY and CDR2 SVGEGT. This CDR3 spans 14 amino acids. CDR3 nucleotide sequence: TGTGCCAGCAGTTACGGAGCGGGCCCCTATACGCAGTATTTT. Amino acids: CASSYGAGPYTQYF.

The CDR3 DNA is TGTGCCAGTAGTCAGGTTGGGAGCAATCAGCCCCAGCATTTT. Translating it yields CASSQVGSNQPQHF. J is TRBJ1-5 and V is TRBV19; D not certain. The CDR3 spans 14 residues. V was shortened by 5 bases and J by 1 base, with 9 bases between the two germline ends. Germline V gene sequence: CDR1 LNHDA, CDR2 SQIVND (reference sequence).